Listed below are T cell receptor beta chains from one sample, sequenced in a study of neurological immune-mediated disorders. TCRdb independently ran MiXCR on the 5' RACE reads; one entry per CDR3 protein. The data hold 72,000 or so distinct CDR3 sequences, with roughly 18% observed a single time. The sequencing sample was made of PBMCs. The receptors stem from a middle-aged woman in good health. Each CDR3 is given with its conserved first and last residue. The D gene is left open where the match is weak. Size is stated for part of the rows, as once, few or many counts, or as a class when the clone is expanded.

d_gene: -; abundance: many; j_gene: TRBJ1-6; v_gene: TRBV10-3; CDR3aa: CAISLSSYNSPLHF; CDR3nt: TGTGCCATCTCTCTAAGCTCCTATAATTCACCCCTCCACTTT
d_gene: -; abundance: -; j_gene: TRBJ2-4; v_gene: TRBV14; CDR3aa: CASSQGTGRPLAKNIQYF; CDR3nt: TGTGCCAGCAGCCAAGGAACGGGACGGCCGCTAGCCAAAAACATTCAGTACTTC
d_gene: -; abundance: many; j_gene: TRBJ1-1; v_gene: TRBV12-3/TRBV12-4; CDR3aa: CASNTQGNTEAFF; CDR3nt: TGTGCCAGCAATACCCAGGGGAACACTGAAGCTTTCTTT
d_gene: -; abundance: many; j_gene: TRBJ2-2; v_gene: TRBV15; CDR3aa: CATSNRDTGELFF; CDR3nt: TGTGCCACCAGTAACAGGGACACCGGGGAGCTGTTTTTT
d_gene: -; abundance: many; j_gene: TRBJ2-7; v_gene: TRBV5-1; CDR3aa: CASSLVLGGLYEQYF; CDR3nt: TGCGCCAGCAGCTTGGTTCTAGGGGGATTGTACGAGCAGTACTTC
d_gene: TRBD2; abundance: many; j_gene: TRBJ2-3; v_gene: TRBV28; CDR3aa: CASSPTSGGTDTQYF; CDR3nt: TGTGCCAGCAGCCCAACTAGCGGGGGAACAGATACGCAGTATTTT
d_gene: TRBD2; abundance: -; j_gene: TRBJ2-5; v_gene: TRBV11-2; CDR3aa: CASSLISLGGRQYF; CDR3nt: TGTGCCAGCAGCTTAATTTCGCTAGGCGGGAGACAGTACTTC
d_gene: -; abundance: -; j_gene: TRBJ2-4; v_gene: TRBV6-2/TRBV6-3; CDR3aa: CASSPGIKNIQYF; CDR3nt: TGTGCCAGCAGCCCGGGGATCAAAAACATTCAGTACTTC
d_gene: TRBD2; abundance: -; j_gene: TRBJ2-2; v_gene: TRBV5-1; CDR3aa: CASSPSGRAYGELFF; CDR3nt: TGCGCCAGCAGCCCTAGCGGGAGGGCCTACGGGGAGCTGTTTTTT
d_gene: -; abundance: -; j_gene: TRBJ2-3; v_gene: TRBV7-2; CDR3aa: CASSLAEADTQYF; CDR3nt: TGTGCCAGCAGCTTAGCGGAGGCAGATACGCAGTATTTT
d_gene: TRBD2; abundance: many; j_gene: TRBJ2-3; v_gene: TRBV7-8; CDR3aa: CASSLPGLAGGQYF; CDR3nt: TGTGCCAGCAGCTTGCCGGGACTAGCGGGGGGGCAGTATTTT
d_gene: -; abundance: medium-sized; j_gene: TRBJ2-2; v_gene: TRBV7-2; CDR3aa: CASSKDSTNTGELFF; CDR3nt: TGTGCCAGCAGCAAAGACTCGACCAACACCGGGGAGCTGTTTTTT
d_gene: TRBD2; abundance: many; j_gene: TRBJ2-1; v_gene: TRBV27; CDR3aa: CASKRAGGPLEQFF; CDR3nt: TGTGCCAGCAAAAGGGCGGGGGGCCCTCTCGAGCAGTTCTTC
d_gene: TRBD2; abundance: many; j_gene: TRBJ2-3; v_gene: TRBV5-1; CDR3aa: CASSLPSGATDTQYF; CDR3nt: TGCGCCAGCAGCTTGCCTAGCGGGGCTACAGATACGCAGTATTTT
d_gene: -; abundance: -; j_gene: TRBJ1-1; v_gene: TRBV20-1; CDR3aa: CSAASGSYTEAFF; CDR3nt: TGCAGTGCTGCCTCGGGTAGTTACACTGAAGCTTTCTTT
d_gene: -; abundance: many; j_gene: TRBJ1-1; v_gene: TRBV4-2; CDR3aa: CASSRTARAGTEAFF; CDR3nt: TGTGCCAGCAGCCGGACTGCGCGGGCGGGCACTGAAGCTTTCTTT
d_gene: TRBD2; abundance: many; j_gene: TRBJ2-3; v_gene: TRBV3-1; CDR3aa: CASSHGGATDTQYF; CDR3nt: TGTGCCAGCAGCCACGGGGGGGCAACAGATACGCAGTATTTT
d_gene: -; abundance: many; j_gene: TRBJ2-3; v_gene: TRBV7-2; CDR3aa: CASSLAGRWRVSTDTQYF; CDR3nt: TGTGCCAGCAGCTTAGCCGGGCGATGGCGGGTTAGCACAGATACGCAGTATTTT
d_gene: -; abundance: many; j_gene: TRBJ1-2; v_gene: TRBV29-1; CDR3aa: CSVEDGYTF; CDR3nt: TGCAGCGTTGAGGATGGCTACACCTTC
d_gene: -; abundance: many; j_gene: TRBJ1-2; v_gene: TRBV29-1; CDR3aa: CSVDRGRVNAPFNYGYTF; CDR3nt: TGCAGCGTTGATCGAGGGAGGGTAAACGCGCCCTTTAACTATGGCTACACCTTC
d_gene: -; abundance: many; j_gene: TRBJ1-5; v_gene: TRBV5-5; CDR3aa: CASSPVSSNQPQHF; CDR3nt: TGTGCCAGCAGCCCAGTTAGTAGCAATCAGCCCCAGCATTTT
d_gene: -; abundance: many; j_gene: TRBJ2-1; v_gene: TRBV5-6; CDR3aa: CASRPRGPGGDEQFF; CDR3nt: TGTGCCAGCAGACCGAGGGGACCTGGGGGAGATGAGCAGTTCTTC
d_gene: -; abundance: many; j_gene: TRBJ2-1; v_gene: TRBV29-1; CDR3aa: CSVLLRQELKQFF; CDR3nt: TGCAGCGTTCTCCTCCGACAGGAATTAAAGCAGTTCTTC
d_gene: -; abundance: many; j_gene: TRBJ1-1; v_gene: TRBV20-1; CDR3aa: CSASEQVEAFF; CDR3nt: TGCAGTGCCAGCGAACAGGTGGAAGCTTTCTTT
d_gene: -; abundance: -; j_gene: TRBJ2-7; v_gene: TRBV7-9; CDR3aa: CASSRTDYEQYF; CDR3nt: TGTGCCAGCAGTCGAACCGACTACGAGCAGTACTTC
d_gene: TRBD2; abundance: -; j_gene: TRBJ2-5; v_gene: TRBV6-4; CDR3aa: CVSSEGGGNRETQYF; CDR3nt: TGTGTCAGCAGTGAAGGCGGGGGTAACCGAGAGACCCAGTACTTC
d_gene: -; abundance: many; j_gene: TRBJ2-1; v_gene: TRBV6-2/TRBV6-3; CDR3aa: CASNRGKEDEQFF; CDR3nt: TGTGCCAGCAACCGGGGTAAGGAGGATGAGCAGTTCTTC
d_gene: TRBD1; abundance: many; j_gene: TRBJ2-5; v_gene: TRBV12-3/TRBV12-4; CDR3aa: CASSDRGRETQYF; CDR3nt: TGTGCCAGCAGTGACAGGGGTCGGGAGACCCAGTACTTC
d_gene: -; abundance: many; j_gene: TRBJ1-1; v_gene: TRBV12-3/TRBV12-4; CDR3aa: CASKGTKGLRNTEAFF; CDR3nt: TGTGCCAGCAAGGGAACAAAGGGACTCAGGAACACTGAAGCTTTCTTT
d_gene: TRBD1; abundance: -; j_gene: TRBJ1-1; v_gene: TRBV28; CDR3aa: CASSRPRTGNTEAFF; CDR3nt: TGTGCCAGCAGTAGACCCCGGACAGGTAACACTGAAGCTTTCTTT
d_gene: -; abundance: many; j_gene: TRBJ1-6; v_gene: TRBV4-1; CDR3aa: CASSQDWGSPLHF; CDR3nt: TGCGCCAGCAGCCAAGATTGGGGATCACCCCTCCACTTT
d_gene: TRBD1; abundance: many; j_gene: TRBJ2-2; v_gene: TRBV7-2; CDR3aa: CASSKGQGALGDTGELFF; CDR3nt: TGTGCCAGCAGCAAGGGACAGGGGGCGCTTGGGGACACCGGGGAGCTGTTTTTT
d_gene: -; abundance: many; j_gene: TRBJ1-4; v_gene: TRBV5-1; CDR3aa: CASSSYLGVGEKLFF; CDR3nt: TGCGCCAGCAGCTCCTATTTAGGTGTTGGAGAAAAACTGTTTTTT
d_gene: TRBD1; abundance: -; j_gene: TRBJ1-5; v_gene: TRBV6-2/TRBV6-3; CDR3aa: CASSPVPTGGSQPQHF; CDR3nt: TGTGCCAGCAGTCCCGTCCCGACAGGGGGAAGTCAGCCCCAGCATTTT
d_gene: -; abundance: -; j_gene: TRBJ1-2; v_gene: TRBV20-1; CDR3aa: CSARDSRGEISYTF; CDR3nt: TGCAGTGCTAGAGATTCCCGGGGGGAAATAAGCTACACCTTC
d_gene: TRBD2; abundance: many; j_gene: TRBJ2-2; v_gene: TRBV5-1; CDR3aa: CASSLPMSGGDTGELFF; CDR3nt: TGCGCCAGCAGCTTGCCGATGAGCGGGGGGGATACCGGGGAGCTGTTTTTT
d_gene: TRBD1; abundance: -; j_gene: TRBJ2-1; v_gene: TRBV5-6; CDR3aa: CASSTRPQGADHEQFF; CDR3nt: TGTGCCAGCAGCACACGACCCCAGGGGGCAGACCATGAGCAGTTCTTC
d_gene: -; abundance: many; j_gene: TRBJ2-5; v_gene: TRBV5-1; CDR3aa: CASSLGVGTMDQETQYF; CDR3nt: TGCGCCAGCAGCTTGGGAGTCGGGACAATGGACCAAGAGACCCAGTACTTC
d_gene: -; abundance: many; j_gene: TRBJ1-6; v_gene: TRBV3-1; CDR3aa: CASSRTASSYNSPLHF; CDR3nt: TGTGCCAGCAGCCGGACAGCTAGCTCCTATAATTCACCCCTCCACTTT
d_gene: -; abundance: many; j_gene: TRBJ1-2; v_gene: TRBV10-3; CDR3aa: CAINRREADGYTF; CDR3nt: TGTGCCATCAACCGCAGGGAAGCCGATGGCTACACCTTC
d_gene: -; abundance: many; j_gene: TRBJ1-1; v_gene: TRBV6-5; CDR3aa: CASSRTTDYEAFF; CDR3nt: TGTGCCAGCAGTAGAACGACAGATTATGAAGCTTTCTTT